The subject of this entry is one T cell receptor beta chain. What it binds is not known. Some clones are missing from TCRdb's copy, which holds only in-frame ones; the method was immunoSEQ multiplex PCR. The sample yields about 94,000 clones, about 88% seen once. Trimming pared 1 base from V and 2 bases from J, leaving 13 bases between. Germline assignment: CDR1 SGHRS and CDR2 YFSETQ. The CDR3 loop spans 15 amino acids. This specimen belongs to a study of PD-1 blockade in classical Hodgkin lymphoma. Study results and caveats: CD4+ TCR diversity, unlike CD8+, rose significantly by C4D1.

Brentuximab vedotin exposure varied, and every patient relapsed after autologous stem cell transplantation. This sequence was found in a human donor with classical Hodgkin lymphoma. Sequenced here: peripheral blood mononuclear cells (PBMCs), sampled before the second cycle of nivolumab. The rearrangement uses TRBV5-1 and TRBJ2-7; D unresolved. CDR3 nucleotide sequence: TGCGCCAGCAGCTTGACTGCAGATGGTCCCTACGAGCAGTACTTC. Its translation: CASSLTADGPYEQYF.